The 31 T cell receptor beta chains reported below all come from one sample, sequenced in a study of tumor-infiltrating lymphocytes in primary liver carcinoma. The authors made TCR beta cDNA from roughly 480 ng total RNA with a constant-region primer. Slightly modified ARM-PCR served as the procedure for the TCR beta libraries. These libraries came from three rounds of nested multiplex PCR. The two initial PCR rounds, approximately 10 cycles each, used TRBV1-TRBV30 forward and C-beta reverse primers. In TCRdb, the multiplex PCR reads were re-called with MiXCR into one record per CDR3 protein. There are roughly 50,000 distinct CDR3 sequences in the sample; roughly 77% occur only once, and 25% lies in the top ten. Taking about 19-31 mg of unsorted bulk tissue, the authors co-extracted RNA and DNA. Sequenced sample: liver tumor tissue from sampling region 2. The subset here: tumor region T2, inferior pole. These receptors came from a man aged 35-49 years with primary liver carcinoma and hepatitis B virus infection.

The chain has TRBV11-2 and TRBJ2-1, with TRBD2 matching over 12 bases. CDR3 length equals 15 residues. Germline trimming cut 4 bases from V and 13 bases from J; bases unmatched to any gene: 11. Per the germline V gene, CDR1 is SGHAT and CDR2 is FQNNGV. CDR3 DNA sequence: TGTGCCAGCAGCTCGCGACTAGCGGGAGTGGAAGAACAGTTCTTC. Translation gives CASSSRLAGVEEQFF.

This clonotype appeared a few times. A much larger clonotype is one base distant, so this may be a read error. The chain uses TRBV6-6 and TRBJ2-7; TRBD1 is a possible D gene (6 bases). The germline CDR1 and CDR2 sequences are MNHNY and SVGAGI (reference sequence). This CDR3 has 12 residues. The CDR3 coding sequence is TGTGCCAACAGTCGGGACATCTACGAGCAGTACTTC. It is translated as CANSRDIYEQYF.

A note on this clonotype: A junction end diverges from the germline sequence, so it may reflect a read error. V and J are TRBV4-2 and TRBJ2-1; 10 bases agree with TRBD2. Germline values: CDR1 LGHNA, CDR2 YNFKEQ. The CDR3 is 17 residues long. The CDR3 reads CGSSQERGTSVYNEQFF. CDR3 DNA sequence: TGTGGCAGCAGCCAAGAACGCGGGACTAGCGTCTACAATGAGCAGTTCTTC.

Worth noting for this clonotype: This may stem from a read error, because a much larger clone lies one nucleotide away. The J gene is TRBJ2-2, the V gene TRBV4-2; 11 nucleotides line up with TRBD1. There are 19 residues in the CDR3. The V gene's germline CDR1 is LGHNA and CDR2 YNFKEQ. V dropped 3 bases and J dropped 2; count of bases not matched to a gene: 11. The CDR3 loop is CASSQTGRGQGGNTGELFF. Here the CDR3 DNA reads TGTGCCAGCAGCCAGACCGGACGGGGACAGGGGGGTAACACCGGGGAGCTGTTTTTT.

On this clonotype: An end of the junction does not agree with germline; a read error may underlie this. This chain links TRBV11-3 with TRBJ1-1; 7 bases line up with TRBD1. Germline V CDR1 and CDR2: SGHNT, YENEEA. The CDR3 extends over 13 amino acids. The CDR3 DNA is TGTGCCAACAGCTTAGCAGGGGGGACTGATGCTTACTTT. Amino acids: CANSLAGGTDAYF.

This chain links TRBV7-8 with TRBJ1-2, with 7 bases aligning to TRBD1. In germline, CDR1 is SGHVS, CDR2 FQNEAQ. J gave up 2 bases and V 2 bases, and 5 bases lay outside the gene matches. The CDR3 is made up of 15 amino acids. In DNA form, the CDR3 reads TGTGCCAGCAGCTTACTGTCAGGGGGGAACTATGGCTACACCTTC. It specifies CASSLLSGGNYGYTF.

The chain has TRBV4-1 and TRBJ1-5, with 7 bases matching TRBD1. The V segment lost 2 bases and the J segment 9 bases; nucleotides outside the gene matches: 4. This CDR3 is 13 amino acids long. Germline CDR1 MGHRA, CDR2 YSYEKL. The CDR3 DNA reads as TGCGCCAGCAGCCAAATTAGGGGGCTGCCCCAGCATTTT. It encodes CASSQIRGLPQHF.

For this clonotype: Lacking the conserved final phenylalanine or tryptophan, this CDR3 likely reflects a read error. The chain is built from TRBV29-1 and TRBJ1-1; no reliable D call. CDR1 is SQVTM and CDR2 is ANQGSEA in the germline V gene. The CDR3 is 10 residues long. CDR3 in amino acids: CNVLGTEAFY. The DNA for the CDR3 is TGTAACGTTCTCGGCACTGAAGCTTTCTAT.

The V gene is TRBV12-3 or TRBV12-4, the J gene TRBJ2-7; no clear D gene. This CDR3 spans 14 amino acids. The chain's CDR3 is CISSKQPFPSEQYF. The CDR3 DNA reads as TGTATCAGCAGTAAGCAGCCTTTTCCCAGCGAGCAGTACTTC.

A word on this clonotype: At one of its ends the junction is not consistent with the germline gene, which may arise from a read error. The rearrangement joins TRBV5-4 to TRBJ2-1; D possibly corresponds to TRBD2 (5 bases). Germline values: CDR1 SGHNT, CDR2 YYREEE (reference sequence). The length of the CDR3 is 15 residues. This CDR3 is CASSAGYSSYSEQFF. The CDR3 nucleotides are TGTGCCAGTAGCGCCGGTTACAGCTCCTACAGTGAGCAGTTCTTC.

With respect to this clonotype: The junction does not match germline at one end; this may be a read error. This rearrangement joins TRBV11-2 to TRBJ2-1; no clear D gene. The CDR3 length is 11 residues. Per germline, CDR1 SGHAT and CDR2 FQNNGV. CDR3 coding DNA: TGTGCCAGTAGCATAGAAGCAGAGCAGCTCTTC. It is translated as CASSIEAEQLF.

This rearrangement joins TRBV4-2 to TRBJ2-7, with 10 bases lining up with TRBD2. From germline, CDR1 is LGHNA and CDR2 YNFKEQ. The CDR3 consists of 15 residues. CDR3 residues: CVNGQTAGGTYEQYF. The CDR3, as DNA: TGTGTCAACGGCCAAACAGCGGGAGGGACCTACGAGCAGTACTTC.

A single count supports this clonotype. Its ends do not fully match the called genes, so a read error is possible. For the CDR3, the DNA is TGTGCCAGCAGCTGGAGAGTGGACAATGAGCACTTCTTC. Amino acids: CASSWRVDNEHFF. The rearrangement links TRBV12-3 or TRBV12-4 to TRBJ2-1, with D perhaps TRBD1 (5 bases). This CDR3 region has 13 residues.

This clonotype was seen a single time. This is likely a read error, given that the CDR3 carries no conserved phenylalanine or tryptophan at its end. V and J are TRBV6-1 and TRBJ2-4; D ambiguous. Germline CDR1 reads MNHNS; CDR2 reads SASEGT. This CDR3 region has 15 residues. The V gene lost 8 bases and the J gene lost 1 base, with 15 bases spanning the gap. CDR3: CASESGSGAKNIQYL. CDR3 nucleotides: TGTGCCAGCGAGTCAGGTTCGGGTGCCAAAAACATTCAGTACTTA.

Of note for this clonotype: No conserved phenylalanine or tryptophan ends this CDR3, so it is likely a read error. No DNA is shown, since the ends of the CDR3 on it are uncertain; the CDR3 is the one TCRdb lists. The chain uses TRBV12-3 or TRBV12-4 and TRBJ2-7; no DNA check was done on the table's D call, TRBD1. The CDR3 length is 15 residues, termini included. This CDR3 reads CASSVPIGGSYEHYL.

Comments on this clonotype: Since the CDR3 does not end with the conserved phenylalanine or tryptophan, this likely comes from a read error. This chain joins TRBV29-1 and TRBJ2-1; 10 nucleotides agree with TRBD1. This CDR3 spans 15 amino acids. From germline, CDR1 is SQVTM and CDR2 ANQGSEA. The CDR3 loop reads CNGERRDRGYNEQFL. CDR3 sequence (DNA): TGCAACGGTGAGCGCCGGGACAGGGGTTACAATGAGCAGTTCTTA.

In regard to this clonotype: The conserved closing phenylalanine or tryptophan is absent in this CDR3, likely reflecting a read error. The J gene is TRBJ1-2, the V gene TRBV29-1, with 11 nucleotides matching TRBD1. The junction had 18 bases not matched to a gene; V was cut back by 6 bases and J by 9 bases. Germline V gene sequence: CDR1 SQVTM, CDR2 ANQGSEA. This CDR3 spans 16 amino acids. The CDR3 sequence is CSVATLSDRGPNSYTL. Written as DNA, the CDR3 is TGCAGCGTCGCAACCCTATCGGACAGGGGGCCGAATAGCTACACCTTA.

This sequence joins TRBV29-1 and TRBJ1-2; the D is unclear. Trimming shortened V by 5 bases and J by 11 bases, and 15 bases separated the two germline ends. CDR3 length: 11 amino acids. Germline assignment: CDR1 SQVTM and CDR2 ANQGSEA. DNA of the CDR3: TGCAGCGTTACGATAGGAGGCGGTTACACCTTC. Translating gives CSVTIGGGYTF.

This clonotype was found a few times. The chain has TRBV7-8 and TRBJ2-1, with TRBD2 identical over 7 bases. There are 14 residues in the CDR3. The J segment lost 10 bases and the V segment lost 4 bases, leaving 10 bases of the junction unmatched. Germline V CDR1 and CDR2: SGHVS, FQNEAQ. The CDR3 sequence is CASSSRLAGAEQFF. The CDR3 DNA sequence: TGTGCCAGCAGCTCCCGACTAGCAGGAGCGGAGCAGTTCTTC.

In its sample, this clonotype was seen a few times. The CDR3 spells CASSPRTGMGSYEQYF. As DNA, the CDR3 is TGTGCCAGCAGTCCCAGGACAGGGATGGGGTCCTACGAGCAGTACTTC. The chain has TRBV27 and TRBJ2-7; 8 nucleotides line up with TRBD1. Per germline, CDR1 MNHEY and CDR2 SMNVEV (reference sequence). The CDR3 is 16 amino acids. The junction had 10 bases not matched to a gene; V was cut back by 5 bases and J by 1 base.

V gene TRBV6-5 combines with J gene TRBJ1-4; 9 positions match TRBD1. CDR3 length equals 14 residues. J lost 6 bases, V lost 10 bases, and 9 bases had no gene match. The germline V gene has CDR1 MNHEY and CDR2 SVGAGI. This CDR3 reads CATRTGGGDEKLFF. As DNA, the CDR3 is TGTGCCACTAGAACAGGGGGCGGTGATGAAAAACTGTTTTTT.

This rearrangement joins TRBV7-6 to TRBJ2-2; D is unclear. Germline-derived CDR1 and CDR2 are SGHVS and FNYEAQ. The CDR3 is 14 residues long. V was shortened by 5 bases and J by 8 bases, with 15 bases between the two germline ends. The CDR3 bases are TGTGCCAGCAGCCCCCGGCCCACCGTGGGGGAGCTGTTTTTT. Amino acids: CASSPRPTVGELFF. The full variable domain, with the rest looked up from reference TRBV7-6 and TRBJ2-2, is GAGVSQSPRYKVTKRGQDVALRCDPISGHVSLYWYRQALGQGPEFLTYFNYEAQQDKSGLPNDRFSAERPEGSISTLTIQRTEQRDSAMYRCASSPRPTVGELFFGEGSRLTVL.

This clonotype came up many times. The chain recombines TRBV28 with TRBJ2-3; 7 bases align to TRBD2. Trimming took 5 bases from V and 4 from J; bases not matched to a gene: 12. Looked up from germline, CDR1 is MDHEN and CDR2 is SYDVKM. The CDR3 consists of 16 residues. For the CDR3, the DNA is TGTGCCAGCAGTGCTCCGCAGCGGGGCCAAGCAGATACGCAGTATTTT. As protein: CASSAPQRGQADTQYF.

As concerns this clonotype: Germline and junction disagree at one end, which may indicate a read error. The CDR3 sequence is CAFRPEELAYDQYF. CDR3 nucleotides: TGTGCCTTCAGGCCGGAGGAACTAGCCTACGACCAGTACTTC. V is TRBV6-5 and J is TRBJ2-7; TRBD2 might be the D (6 bases). The CDR3 has 14 residues. Germline V gene lookup returns CDR1 MNHEY and CDR2 SVGAGI.

In regard to this clonotype: The junction departs from the called germline gene at one end, perhaps through a read error. V and J are TRBV12-5 and TRBJ2-1, with 9 bases fitting TRBD2. The germline V gene has CDR1 LGHNT and CDR2 FRNRAP. This CDR3 comprises 13 residues. CDR3 DNA: TGTGTTAGTGGTAGCGGGAGTTCCCGTGAGCAATTCTTC. Translation: CVSGSGSSREQFF. The full variable domain, rest sourced from reference TRBV12-5 and TRBJ2-1, is DARVTQTPRHKVTEMGQEVTMRCQPILGHNTVFWYRQTMMQGLELLAYFRNRAPLDDSGMPKDRFSAEMPDATLATLKIQPSEPRDSAVYFCVSGSGSSREQFFGPGTRLTVL.

This clonotype has a count of ten or more. The V call is TRBV12-3 or TRBV12-4, the J call TRBJ2-3; 9 bases line up with TRBD1. The CDR3 has 17 amino acids. The V and J ends lost 3 bases and 0 bases, in that order; junction bases with no gene match: 7. The CDR3 DNA reads as TGTGCCAGCAGTTTTACAGGGGGCACGCTTAGCACAGATACGCAGTATTTT. Encoded protein: CASSFTGGTLSTDTQYF.

For this clonotype: Given a much more abundant clone one base away, this may be a read error. It is likely a read error, because the conserved phenylalanine at the end of the CDR3 is missing. The DNA is omitted, as the CDR3 cannot be located on it reliably, and the CDR3 follows TCRdb's listing. The rearrangement uses TRBV21-1 and TRBJ2-2. TRBV21-1 is listed as a pseudogene. The CDR3 comprises 17 residues, both ends counted. The CDR3: CASSKSPSAANTGELFY.

On this clonotype: At one boundary the junction diverges from the germline segment, which might be a read error. J is TRBJ1-1 and V is TRBV6-5; tentative D call: TRBD1 (6 bases). Germline V gene data show CDR1 as MNHEY and CDR2 as SVGAGI. The CDR3 is 16 residues long. CDR3 sequence reads: CASSPRPTGMNTEVFF. The CDR3 coding sequence is TGTGCCAGCAGTCCAAGACCTACAGGGATGAACACTGAAGTTTTCTTT.

The rearrangement joins TRBV11-2 to TRBJ2-7, with unresolved D. The CDR3 spans 13 residues. Trimming cost V 0 bases and J 11 bases, with 14 bases left between them. CDR1 SGHAT and CDR2 FQNNGV come from the germline V gene. DNA of the CDR3: TGTGCCAGCAGCTTAGAAAGGCGCACCGTGAAGTACTTC. Its protein product is CASSLERRTVKYF.

Regarding this clonotype: It is likely a read error, because the conserved phenylalanine at the end of the CDR3 is missing. The V and J genes are TRBV7-8 and TRBJ2-2; D uncertain. The germline V and J ends were trimmed by 2 bases and 6 bases, with 7 bases remaining between them. Germline assignment: CDR1 SGHVS and CDR2 FQNEAQ. The CDR3 sequence is 13 residues long. The CDR3 is CASSLLSPGELFV. CDR3 in DNA: TGTGCCAGCAGCTTACTCTCACCCGGGGAGCTGTTTGTT.

Worth noting for this clonotype: The limits of the CDR3 on the DNA are not certain, so only TCRdb's listed CDR3 is given. The rearrangement joins TRBV7-2 to TRBJ2-7; the table names TRBD1, a call not compared with the DNA. The CDR3 totals 17 residues, both ends included. Germline V gives CDR1 SGHTA, CDR2 FQGNSA. The CDR3 sequence is CASSLAVGAGAAYEQCF.